This note documents a single T cell receptor (beta chain) sequence. The antigen remains unidentified. Unrecorded immune exposures were likely, despite nominal health at sampling. The CDR3 sequence is 14 residues long. Trimming cost V 4 bases and J 1 base, with 11 bases left between them. CDR1 is SGHRS and CDR2 is YFSETQ in the germline V gene. This entry is derived from a study of cytomegalovirus exposure and HLA in healthy donors. 60 Vbeta and 13 Jbeta primers were used in PCR. Clones were sequenced by immunoSEQ multiplex PCR, and TCRdb holds only the in-frame ones, with some missing. The repertoire consists of around 200,000 clones, with about 75% occurring once and the leading ten covering 1.5% to 2%. Whole-study results and caveats: In a later analysis, TCR beta V- and J-gene trimming was associated with a missense DCLRE1C variant.

Sequencing was done on a sample of PBMCs. The origin of this receptor is a male donor in good health and CMV-seronegative. The chain has TRBV5-1 and TRBJ1-1, with D tentatively TRBD1 (6 bases). CDR3 residues: CASSPKTGNTEAFF. CDR3 in DNA: TGCGCCAGCAGCCCGAAGACAGGGAACACTGAAGCTTTCTTT.